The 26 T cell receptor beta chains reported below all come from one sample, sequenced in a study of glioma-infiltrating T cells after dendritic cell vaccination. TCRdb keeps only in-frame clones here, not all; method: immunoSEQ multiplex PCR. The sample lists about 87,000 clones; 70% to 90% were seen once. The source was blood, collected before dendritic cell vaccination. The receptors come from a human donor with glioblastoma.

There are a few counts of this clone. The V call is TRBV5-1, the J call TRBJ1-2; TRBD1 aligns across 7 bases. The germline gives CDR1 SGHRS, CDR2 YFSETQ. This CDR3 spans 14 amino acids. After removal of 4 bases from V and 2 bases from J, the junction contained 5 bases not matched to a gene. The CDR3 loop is CASSPEGANYGYTF. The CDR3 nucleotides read TGCGCCAGCAGCCCCGAGGGGGCCAACTATGGCTACACCTTC.

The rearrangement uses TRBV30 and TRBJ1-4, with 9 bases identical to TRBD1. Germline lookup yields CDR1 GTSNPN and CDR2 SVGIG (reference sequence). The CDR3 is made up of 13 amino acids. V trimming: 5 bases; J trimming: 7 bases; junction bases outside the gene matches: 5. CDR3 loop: CAWAGQGFEKLFF. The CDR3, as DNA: TGTGCCTGGGCTGGACAGGGGTTTGAAAAACTGTTTTTT.

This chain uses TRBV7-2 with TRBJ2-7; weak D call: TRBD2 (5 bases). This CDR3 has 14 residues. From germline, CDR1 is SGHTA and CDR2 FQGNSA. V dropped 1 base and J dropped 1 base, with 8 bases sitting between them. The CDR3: CASSLGGFSYEQYF. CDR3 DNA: TGTGCCAGCAGCTTAGGCGGGTTTTCCTACGAGCAGTACTTC.

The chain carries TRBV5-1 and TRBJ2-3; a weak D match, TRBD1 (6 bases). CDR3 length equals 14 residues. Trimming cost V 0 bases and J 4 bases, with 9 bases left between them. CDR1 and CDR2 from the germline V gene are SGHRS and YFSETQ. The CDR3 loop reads CASSLEGVPDTQYF. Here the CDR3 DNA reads TGCGCCAGCAGCTTGGAGGGGGTCCCAGATACGCAGTATTTT.

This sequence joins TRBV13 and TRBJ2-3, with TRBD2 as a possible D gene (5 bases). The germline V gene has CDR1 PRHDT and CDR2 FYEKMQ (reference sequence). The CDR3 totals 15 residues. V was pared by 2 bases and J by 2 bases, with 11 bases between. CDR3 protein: CASSLSSGSTDTQYF. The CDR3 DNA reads TGTGCCAGCAGCTTAAGTTCGGGGTCCACAGATACGCAGTATTTT.

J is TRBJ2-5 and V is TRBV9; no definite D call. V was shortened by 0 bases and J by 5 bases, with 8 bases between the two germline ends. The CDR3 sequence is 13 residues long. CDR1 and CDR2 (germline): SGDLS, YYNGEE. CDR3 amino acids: CASSVVGTETQYF. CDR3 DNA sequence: TGTGCCAGCAGCGTAGTTGGCACGGAGACCCAGTACTTC.

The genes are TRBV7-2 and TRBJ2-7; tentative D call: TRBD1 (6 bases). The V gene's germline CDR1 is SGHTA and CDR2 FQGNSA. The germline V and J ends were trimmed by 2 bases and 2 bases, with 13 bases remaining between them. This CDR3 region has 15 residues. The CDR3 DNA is TGTGCCAGCAGCTTAAGGGGGACACCGGCCTACGAGCAGTACTTC. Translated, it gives CASSLRGTPAYEQYF. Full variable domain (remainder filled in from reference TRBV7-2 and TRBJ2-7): GAGVSQSPSNKVTEKGKDVELRCDPISGHTALYWYRQSLGQGLEFLIYFQGNSAPDKSGLPSDRFSAERTGGSVSTLTIQRTQQEDSAVYLCASSLRGTPAYEQYFGPGTRLTVT.

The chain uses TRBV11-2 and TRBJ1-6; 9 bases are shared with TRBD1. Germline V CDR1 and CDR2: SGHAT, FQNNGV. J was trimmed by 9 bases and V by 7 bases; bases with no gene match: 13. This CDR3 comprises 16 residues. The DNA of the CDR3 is TGTGCCAGCAACCACCCATTGGGACAGGGAGGTTCACCCCTCCACTTT. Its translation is CASNHPLGQGGSPLHF.

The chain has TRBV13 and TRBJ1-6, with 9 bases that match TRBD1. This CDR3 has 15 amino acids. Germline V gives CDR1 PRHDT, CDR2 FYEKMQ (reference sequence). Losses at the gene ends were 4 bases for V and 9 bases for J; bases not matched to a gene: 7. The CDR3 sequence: CASSYQQGASSPLHF. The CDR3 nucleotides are TGTGCCAGCAGCTATCAACAGGGGGCAAGTTCACCCCTCCACTTT.

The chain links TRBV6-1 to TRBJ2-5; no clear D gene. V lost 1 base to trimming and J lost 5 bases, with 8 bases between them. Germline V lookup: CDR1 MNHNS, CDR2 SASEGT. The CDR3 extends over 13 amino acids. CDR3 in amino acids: CASSEGAAETQYF. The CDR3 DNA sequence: TGTGCCAGCAGTGAAGGGGCCGCGGAGACCCAGTACTTC.

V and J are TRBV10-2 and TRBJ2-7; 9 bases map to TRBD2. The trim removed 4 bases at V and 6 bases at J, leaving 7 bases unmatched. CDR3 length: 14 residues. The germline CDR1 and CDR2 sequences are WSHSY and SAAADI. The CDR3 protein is CASSGSSGSREQYF. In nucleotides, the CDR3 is TGCGCCAGCAGTGGGAGTAGCGGGAGTCGCGAGCAGTACTTC.

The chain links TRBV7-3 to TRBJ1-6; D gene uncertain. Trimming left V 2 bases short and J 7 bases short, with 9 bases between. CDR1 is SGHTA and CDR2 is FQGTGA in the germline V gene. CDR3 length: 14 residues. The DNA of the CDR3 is TGTGCCAGCAGCTTAGAGGTAGAGAATTCACCCCTCCACTTT. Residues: CASSLEVENSPLHF.

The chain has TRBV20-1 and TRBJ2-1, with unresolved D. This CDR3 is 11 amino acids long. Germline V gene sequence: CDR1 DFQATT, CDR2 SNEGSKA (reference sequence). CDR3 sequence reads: CSVRSVDEQFF. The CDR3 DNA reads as TGCAGCGTTCGGAGCGTTGATGAGCAGTTCTTC.

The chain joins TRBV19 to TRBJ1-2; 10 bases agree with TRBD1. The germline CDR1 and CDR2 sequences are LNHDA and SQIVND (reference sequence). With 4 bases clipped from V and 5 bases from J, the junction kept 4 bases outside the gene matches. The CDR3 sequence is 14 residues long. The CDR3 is CASSTTGGSYGYTF. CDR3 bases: TGTGCCAGTAGTACGACAGGGGGCTCGTATGGCTACACCTTC.

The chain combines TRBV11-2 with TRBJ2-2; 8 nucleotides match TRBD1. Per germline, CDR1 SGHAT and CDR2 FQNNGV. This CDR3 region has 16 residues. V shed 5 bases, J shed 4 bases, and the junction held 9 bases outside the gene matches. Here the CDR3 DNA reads TGTGCCAGCAGCCCTGGACAGGGTCGGGGCACCGGGGAGCTGTTTTTT. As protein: CASSPGQGRGTGELFF.

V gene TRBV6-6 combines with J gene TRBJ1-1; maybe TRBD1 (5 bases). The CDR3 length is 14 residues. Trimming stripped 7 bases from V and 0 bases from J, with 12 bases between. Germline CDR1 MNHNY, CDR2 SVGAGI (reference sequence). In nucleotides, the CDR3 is TGTGCCAGCACCCCCCCGGGGGTGAACACTGAAGCTTTCTTT. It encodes CASTPPGVNTEAFF.

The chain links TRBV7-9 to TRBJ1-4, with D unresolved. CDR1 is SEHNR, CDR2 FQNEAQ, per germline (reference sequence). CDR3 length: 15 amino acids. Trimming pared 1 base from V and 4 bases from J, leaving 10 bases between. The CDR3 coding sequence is TGTGCCAGCAGCTTAGGAAGTGTCGGTAATGAAAAACTGTTTTTT. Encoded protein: CASSLGSVGNEKLFF.

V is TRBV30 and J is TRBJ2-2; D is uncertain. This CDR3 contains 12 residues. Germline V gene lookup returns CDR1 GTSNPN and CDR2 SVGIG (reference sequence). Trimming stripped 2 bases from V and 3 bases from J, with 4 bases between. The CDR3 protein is CAWSPYTGELFF. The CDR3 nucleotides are TGTGCCTGGAGTCCTTACACCGGGGAGCTGTTTTTT.

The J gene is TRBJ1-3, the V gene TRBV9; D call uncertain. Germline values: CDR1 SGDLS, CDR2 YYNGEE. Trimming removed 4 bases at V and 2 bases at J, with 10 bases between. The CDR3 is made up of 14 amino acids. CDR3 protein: CASSPSPAGNTIYF. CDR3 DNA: TGTGCCAGCAGCCCTAGTCCTGCTGGAAACACCATATATTTT. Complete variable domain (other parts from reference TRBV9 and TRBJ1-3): DSGVTQTPKHLITATGQRVTLRCSPRSGDLSVYWYQQSLDQGLQFLIQYYNGEERAKGNILERFSAQQFPDLHSELNLSSLELGDSALYFCASSPSPAGNTIYFGEGSWLTVV.

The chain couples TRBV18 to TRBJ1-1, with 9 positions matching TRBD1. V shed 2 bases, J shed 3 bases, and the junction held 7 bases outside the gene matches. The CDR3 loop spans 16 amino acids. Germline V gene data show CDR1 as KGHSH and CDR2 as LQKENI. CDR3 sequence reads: CASSPREQGADTEAFF. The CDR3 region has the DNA TGTGCCAGCTCACCAAGGGAACAGGGGGCTGACACTGAAGCTTTCTTT.

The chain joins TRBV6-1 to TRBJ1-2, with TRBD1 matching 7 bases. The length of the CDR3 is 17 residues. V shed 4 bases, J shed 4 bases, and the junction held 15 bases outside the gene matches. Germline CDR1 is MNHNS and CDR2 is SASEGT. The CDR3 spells CASSAAVEGQPLYGYTF. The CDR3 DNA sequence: TGTGCCAGCAGTGCGGCTGTCGAGGGACAGCCACTCTATGGCTACACCTTC.

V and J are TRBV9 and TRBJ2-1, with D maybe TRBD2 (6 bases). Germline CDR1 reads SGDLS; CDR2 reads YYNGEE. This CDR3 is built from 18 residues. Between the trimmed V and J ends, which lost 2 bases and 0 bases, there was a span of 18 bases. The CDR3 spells CASSVARSGSSSYNEQFF. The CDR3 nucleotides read TGTGCCAGCAGCGTGGCCCGTTCCGGGAGTAGCTCCTACAATGAGCAGTTCTTC.

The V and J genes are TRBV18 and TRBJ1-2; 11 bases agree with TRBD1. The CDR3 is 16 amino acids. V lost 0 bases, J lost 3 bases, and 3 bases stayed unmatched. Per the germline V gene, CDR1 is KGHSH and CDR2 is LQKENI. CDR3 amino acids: CASSPPGQGGHYGYTF. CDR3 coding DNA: TGTGCCAGCTCACCACCGGGACAGGGGGGACACTATGGCTACACCTTC.

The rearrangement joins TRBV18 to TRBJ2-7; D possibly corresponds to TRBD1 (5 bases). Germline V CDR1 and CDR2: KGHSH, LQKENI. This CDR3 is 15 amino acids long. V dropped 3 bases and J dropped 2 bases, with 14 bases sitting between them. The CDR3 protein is CASSPSDRPTYEQYF. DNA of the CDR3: TGTGCCAGCTCACCGTCTGACAGACCTACCTACGAGCAGTACTTC.

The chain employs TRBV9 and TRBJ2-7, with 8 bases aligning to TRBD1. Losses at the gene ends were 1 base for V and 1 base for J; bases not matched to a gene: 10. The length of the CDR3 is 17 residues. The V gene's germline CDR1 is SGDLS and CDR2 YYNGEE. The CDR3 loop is CASSVNPLQGGSYEQYF. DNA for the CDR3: TGTGCCAGCAGCGTAAACCCCCTACAGGGGGGATCCTACGAGCAGTACTTC. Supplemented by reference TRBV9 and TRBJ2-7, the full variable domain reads DSGVTQTPKHLITATGQRVTLRCSPRSGDLSVYWYQQSLDQGLQFLIQYYNGEERAKGNILERFSAQQFPDLHSELNLSSLELGDSALYFCASSVNPLQGGSYEQYFGPGTRLTVT.

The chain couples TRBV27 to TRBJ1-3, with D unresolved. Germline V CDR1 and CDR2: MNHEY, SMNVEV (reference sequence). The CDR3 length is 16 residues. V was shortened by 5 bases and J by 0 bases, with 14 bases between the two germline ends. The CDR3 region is CASSRTLMSSGNTIYF. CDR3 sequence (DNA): TGTGCCAGCAGTCGAACTCTCATGAGCTCTGGAAACACCATATATTTT.